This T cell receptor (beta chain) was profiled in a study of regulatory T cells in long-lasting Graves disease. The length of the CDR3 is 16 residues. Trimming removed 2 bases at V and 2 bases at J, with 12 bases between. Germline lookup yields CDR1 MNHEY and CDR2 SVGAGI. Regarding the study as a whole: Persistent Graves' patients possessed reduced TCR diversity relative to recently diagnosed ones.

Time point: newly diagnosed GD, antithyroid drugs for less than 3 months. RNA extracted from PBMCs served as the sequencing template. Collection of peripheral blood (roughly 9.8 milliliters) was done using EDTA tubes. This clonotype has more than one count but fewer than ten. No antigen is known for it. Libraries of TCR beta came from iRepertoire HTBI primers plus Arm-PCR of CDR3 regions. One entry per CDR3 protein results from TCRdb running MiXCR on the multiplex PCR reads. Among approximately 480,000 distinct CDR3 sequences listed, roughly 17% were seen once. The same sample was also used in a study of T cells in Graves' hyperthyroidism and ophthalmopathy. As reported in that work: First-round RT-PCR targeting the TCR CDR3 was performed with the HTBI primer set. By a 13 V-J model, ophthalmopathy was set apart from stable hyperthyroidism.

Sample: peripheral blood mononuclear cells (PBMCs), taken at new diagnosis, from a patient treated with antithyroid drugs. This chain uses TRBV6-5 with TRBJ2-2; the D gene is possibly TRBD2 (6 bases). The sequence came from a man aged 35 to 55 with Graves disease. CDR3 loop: CASSYRRERNTGELFF. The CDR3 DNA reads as TGTGCCAGCAGTTACAGGCGGGAACGTAACACCGGGGAGCTGTTTTTT.